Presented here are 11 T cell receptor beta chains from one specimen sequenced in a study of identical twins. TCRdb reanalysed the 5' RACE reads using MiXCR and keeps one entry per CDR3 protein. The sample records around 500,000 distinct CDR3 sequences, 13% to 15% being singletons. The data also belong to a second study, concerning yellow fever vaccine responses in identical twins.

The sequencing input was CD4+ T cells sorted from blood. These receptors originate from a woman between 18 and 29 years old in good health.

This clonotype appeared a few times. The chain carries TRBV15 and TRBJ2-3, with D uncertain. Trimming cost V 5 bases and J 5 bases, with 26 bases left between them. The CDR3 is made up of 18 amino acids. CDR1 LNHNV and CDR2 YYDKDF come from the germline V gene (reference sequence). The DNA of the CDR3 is TGTGCCACCAGCCCGCCCCCCTCTAGACGCCCACAACAAGATACGCAGTATTTT. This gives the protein CATSPPPSRRPQQDTQYF.

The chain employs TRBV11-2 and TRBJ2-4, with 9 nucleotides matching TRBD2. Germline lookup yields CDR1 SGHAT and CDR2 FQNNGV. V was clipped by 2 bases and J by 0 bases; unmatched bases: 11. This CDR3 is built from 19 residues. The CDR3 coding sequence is TGTGCCAGCAGCTTATTAGCGGGGGCCGGGGGTTTAGCCAAAAACATTCAGTACTTC. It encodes CASSLLAGAGGLAKNIQYF.

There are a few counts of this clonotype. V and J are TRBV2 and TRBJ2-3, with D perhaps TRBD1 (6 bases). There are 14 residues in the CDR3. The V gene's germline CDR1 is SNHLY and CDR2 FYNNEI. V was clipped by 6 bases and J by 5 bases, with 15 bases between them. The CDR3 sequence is CASRLTGSGDTQYF. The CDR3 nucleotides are TGTGCCAGCAGACTAACAGGGTCGGGAGATACGCAGTATTTT.

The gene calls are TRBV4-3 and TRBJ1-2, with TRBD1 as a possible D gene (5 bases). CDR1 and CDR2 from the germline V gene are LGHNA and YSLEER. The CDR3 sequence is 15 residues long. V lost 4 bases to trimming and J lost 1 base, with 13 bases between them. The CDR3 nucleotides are TGCGCCAGCAGCCGTTCAACAGGATTTAACTATGGCTACACCTTC. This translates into CASSRSTGFNYGYTF.

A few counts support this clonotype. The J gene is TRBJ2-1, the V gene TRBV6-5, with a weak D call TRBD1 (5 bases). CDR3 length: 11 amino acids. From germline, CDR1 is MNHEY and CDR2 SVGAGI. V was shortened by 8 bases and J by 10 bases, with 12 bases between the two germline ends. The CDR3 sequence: CASRQGSEQFF. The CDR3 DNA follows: TGTGCCAGCCGGCAGGGAAGCGAGCAGTTCTTC.

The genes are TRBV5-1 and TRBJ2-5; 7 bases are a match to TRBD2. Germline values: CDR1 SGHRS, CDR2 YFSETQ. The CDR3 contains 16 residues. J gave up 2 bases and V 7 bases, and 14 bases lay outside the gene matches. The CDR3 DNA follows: TGCGCCAGCGGGATGATAGCGGGCGCGAAACAAGAGACCCAGTACTTC. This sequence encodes CASGMIAGAKQETQYF. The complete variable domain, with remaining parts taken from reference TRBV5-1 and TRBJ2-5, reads KAGVTQTPRYLIKTRGQQVTLSCSPISGHRSVSWYQQTPGQGLQFLFEYFSETQRNKGNFPGRFSGRQFSNSRSEMNVSTLELGDSALYLCASGMIAGAKQETQYFGPGTRLLVL.

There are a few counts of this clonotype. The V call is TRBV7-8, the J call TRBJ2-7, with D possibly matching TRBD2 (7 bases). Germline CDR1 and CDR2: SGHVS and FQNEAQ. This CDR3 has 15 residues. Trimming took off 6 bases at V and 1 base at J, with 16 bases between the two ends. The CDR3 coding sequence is TGTGCCAGCAGGCGCAGGGAGGGGGGATCCTACGAGCAGTACTTC. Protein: CASRRREGGSYEQYF.

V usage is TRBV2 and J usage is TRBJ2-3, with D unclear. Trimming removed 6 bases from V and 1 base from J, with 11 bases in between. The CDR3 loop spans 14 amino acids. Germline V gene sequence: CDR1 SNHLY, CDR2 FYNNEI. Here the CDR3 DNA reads TGTGCCAGCAGGGTGGTATACCGCACAGATACGCAGTATTTT. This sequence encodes CASRVVYRTDTQYF.

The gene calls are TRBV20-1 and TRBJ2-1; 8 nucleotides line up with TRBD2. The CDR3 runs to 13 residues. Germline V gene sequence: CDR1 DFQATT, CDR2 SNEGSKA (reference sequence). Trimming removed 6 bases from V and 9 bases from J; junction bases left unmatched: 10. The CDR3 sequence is CSAVTSGTSEQFF. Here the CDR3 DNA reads TGCAGTGCCGTCACTAGCGGAACGAGTGAGCAGTTCTTC.

Here the CDR3 reads CAIKDSEAFF. The CDR3 region has the DNA TGTGCCATCAAGGACAGTGAAGCTTTCTTT. The chain links TRBV10-3 to TRBJ1-1, with D perhaps TRBD1 (6 bases). V was cut by 7 bases and J by 7 bases, with 7 bases left in between. Germline CDR1 is ENHRY and CDR2 is SYGVKD. The CDR3 extends over 10 amino acids.

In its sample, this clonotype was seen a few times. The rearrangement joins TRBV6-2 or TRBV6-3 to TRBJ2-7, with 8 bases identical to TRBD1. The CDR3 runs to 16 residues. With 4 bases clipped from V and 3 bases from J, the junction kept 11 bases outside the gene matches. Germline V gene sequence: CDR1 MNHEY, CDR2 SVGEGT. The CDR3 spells CASSSLKQTGDYEQYF. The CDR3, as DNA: TGTGCCAGCAGTTCACTCAAACAGACAGGGGACTACGAGCAGTACTTC.